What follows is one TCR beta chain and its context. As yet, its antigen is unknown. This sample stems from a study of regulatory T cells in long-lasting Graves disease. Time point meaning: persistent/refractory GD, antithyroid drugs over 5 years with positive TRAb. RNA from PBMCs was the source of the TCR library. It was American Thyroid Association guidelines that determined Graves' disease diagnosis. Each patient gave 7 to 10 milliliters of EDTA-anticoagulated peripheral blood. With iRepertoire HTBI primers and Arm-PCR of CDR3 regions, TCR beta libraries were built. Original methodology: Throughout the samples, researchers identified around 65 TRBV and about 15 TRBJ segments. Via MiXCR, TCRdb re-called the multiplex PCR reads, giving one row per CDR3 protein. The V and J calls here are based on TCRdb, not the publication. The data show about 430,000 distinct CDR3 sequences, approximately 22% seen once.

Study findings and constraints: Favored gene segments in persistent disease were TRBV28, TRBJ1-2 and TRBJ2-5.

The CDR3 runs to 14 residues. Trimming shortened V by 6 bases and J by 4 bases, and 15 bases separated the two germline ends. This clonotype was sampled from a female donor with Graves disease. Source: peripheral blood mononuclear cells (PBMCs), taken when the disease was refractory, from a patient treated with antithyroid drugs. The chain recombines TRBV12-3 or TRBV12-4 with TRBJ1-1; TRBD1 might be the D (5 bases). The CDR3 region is CASSPTGGTTEAFF. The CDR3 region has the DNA TGTGCCAGCAGCCCAACGGGGGGTACCACTGAAGCTTTCTTT.